This T cell receptor beta chain was identified in a study of human T cells and chemical hapten exposure. Study-wide context: Variation in per-sample TCR yields came mainly from small pooled library volume differences.

The time point here: healthy volunteer bleed at 6 weeks. Total RNA came from unfractionated whole blood. In its sample, this clonotype was seen a few times. Its specificity is not known. Within the library, unique molecular identifiers were attached to each individual cDNA molecule. In the original analysis: Around 91,000 TCRs per sample was the median, with a range of about 23,224 to 750,000. TCRdb processed the RACE reads anew with MiXCR; each CDR3 protein has one entry. The V and J calls come from TCRdb's annotation, not from the publication. The profile shows about 77,000 distinct CDR3 sequences, around 9.4% of them singletons. Overall study findings and caveats: TCRs above 1 in 1000 frequency stayed constant with DPC sensitization.

Trimming cost V 2 bases and J 1 base; bases outside gene matches: 3. CDR3 length: 16 amino acids. Germline CDR1 reads ENHRY; CDR2 reads SYGVKD. The sequencing input was whole blood. The sequence was collected from a female donor in good health. Some clones in this sample may be carry-over from other donors' samples. This chain links TRBV10-3 with TRBJ2-3; 10 bases are a match to TRBD2. The CDR3 nucleotides are TGTGCCATCAGTGAGCTAGCGGGGGAGGGCACAGATACGCAGTATTTT. Its protein product is CAISELAGEGTDTQYF.